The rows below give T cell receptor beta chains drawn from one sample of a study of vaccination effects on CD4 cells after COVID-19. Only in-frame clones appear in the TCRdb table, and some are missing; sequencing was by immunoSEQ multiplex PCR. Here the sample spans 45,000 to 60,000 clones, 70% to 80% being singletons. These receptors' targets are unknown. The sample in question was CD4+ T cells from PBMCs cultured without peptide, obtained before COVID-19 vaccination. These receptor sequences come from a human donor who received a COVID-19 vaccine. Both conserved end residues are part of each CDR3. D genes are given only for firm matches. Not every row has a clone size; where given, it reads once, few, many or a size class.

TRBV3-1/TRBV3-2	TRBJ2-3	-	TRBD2	TGTGCCAGCAGCCGACCCGGGACTAGCGGGGGAGGAGATACGCAGTATTTT	CASSRPGTSGGGDTQYF
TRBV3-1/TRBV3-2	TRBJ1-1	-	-	TGTGCCAGCAGCCGGGTCGGCGCAAAGAACACTGAAGCTTTCTTT	CASSRVGAKNTEAFF
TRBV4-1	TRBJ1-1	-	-	TGCGCCAGCAGCCAAGAAAAGCGTCGGGGTTACACTGAAGCTTTCTTT	CASSQEKRRGYTEAFF
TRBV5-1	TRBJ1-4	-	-	TGCGCCAGCAGCTTGGAAGCCACAACTAATGAAAAACTGTTTTTT	CASSLEATTNEKLFF
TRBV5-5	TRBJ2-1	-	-	TGTGCCAGCAGCCCCCGGGACATCGAATACAATGAGCAGTTCTTC	CASSPRDIEYNEQFF
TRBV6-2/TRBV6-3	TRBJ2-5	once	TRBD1	TGTGCCAGCAGCCGACGGGGACAGGGAAGGAGAGGAATACAAGAGACCCAGTACTTC	CASSRRGQGRRGIQETQYF
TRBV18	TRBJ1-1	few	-	TGTGCCAGCTCACCACTGGACACTGAAGCTTTCTTT	CASSPLDTEAFF
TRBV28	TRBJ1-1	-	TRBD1	TGTGCCAGCAGGACAGGGGGTACGGGCACTGAAGCTTTCTTT	CASRTGGTGTEAFF
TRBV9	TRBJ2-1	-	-	TGTGCCAGCAGCGTAGTGGGTACCATTAATGAGCAGTTCTTC	CASSVVGTINEQFF
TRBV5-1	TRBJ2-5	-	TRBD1	TGCGCCAGCAGCTTGGGGACAGGGCAAGAGACCCAGTACTTC	CASSLGTGQETQYF
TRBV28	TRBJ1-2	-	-	TGTGCCAGCAGTTTAAATCCGTCGGGGGCGGACTATGGCTACACCTTC	CASSLNPSGADYGYTF
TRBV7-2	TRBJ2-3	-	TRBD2	TGTGCCAGCAGCTCCCCCGGACTAGCGGGGGGCCGCACAGATACGCAGTATTTT	CASSSPGLAGGRTDTQYF
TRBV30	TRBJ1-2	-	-	TGTGCCTGGAGTGTAGGTGGGGACGAGCGCTACACCTTC	CAWSVGGDERYTF
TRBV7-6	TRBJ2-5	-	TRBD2	TGTGCCAGCAGCTTAGTAGTAGCGGGGGTACGGGGCGAGACCCAGTACTTC	CASSLVVAGVRGETQYF
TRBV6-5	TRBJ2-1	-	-	TGTGCCAGCAAGCAGGGGCTAGCCCATGAGCAGTTCTTC	CASKQGLAHEQFF
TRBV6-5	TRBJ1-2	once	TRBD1	TGTGCCAGCAGTCCTCCCCGAGGGGGCAATGGCTACACCTTC	CASSPPRGGNGYTF
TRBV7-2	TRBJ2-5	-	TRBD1	TGTGCCAGCAGCACAAACCGTTTAACAGGGGGCGGAGAGACCCAGTACTTC	CASSTNRLTGGGETQYF
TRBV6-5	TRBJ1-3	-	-	TGTGCCAGCAGTTACGGGGTGTCCAGCTCTGGAAACACCATATATTTT	CASSYGVSSSGNTIYF
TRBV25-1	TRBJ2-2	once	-	TGTGCCAGCAGTGAATCATTCTCGGCAGACACCGGGGAGCTGTTTTTT	CASSESFSADTGELFF
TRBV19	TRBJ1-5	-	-	TGTGCCAGTAGTGGAGGGACCCGGGGCGGGCCCCAGCATTTT	CASSGGTRGGPQHF
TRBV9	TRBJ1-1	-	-	TGTGCCAGCAGCGAGCGGAGTCTAAGGGACACTGAAGCTTTCTTT	CASSERSLRDTEAFF
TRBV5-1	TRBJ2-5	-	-	TGCGCCAGCAGCTTGATCGGGTTCCAAGAGACCCAGTACTTC	CASSLIGFQETQYF
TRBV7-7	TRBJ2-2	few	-	TGTGCCAGCAGCTACTCTGGGGCAGACGGGGAGCTGTTTTTT	CASSYSGADGELFF
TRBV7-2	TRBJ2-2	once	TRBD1	TGTGCCAGCAGCACACGGACAGGGACCGGGGAGCTGTTTTTT	CASSTRTGTGELFF
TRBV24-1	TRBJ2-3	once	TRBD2	TGTGCCACCAGTGATTTCTCGGAAGCGGGGACAGATACGCAGTATTTT	CATSDFSEAGTDTQYF
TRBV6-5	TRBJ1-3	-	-	TGTGCCAGCAGTTACGGCCGGGACCGAAACACCATATATTTT	CASSYGRDRNTIYF
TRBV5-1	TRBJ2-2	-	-	TGCGCCAGCAGCTTTCGTGGTCGGATCGAAGACGGGGAGCTGTTTTTT	CASSFRGRIEDGELFF
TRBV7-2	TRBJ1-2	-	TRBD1	TGTGCCAGCAGCCAGACGGACAGGGTATCGTGGTTTGGCTACACCTTC	CASSQTDRVSWFGYTF
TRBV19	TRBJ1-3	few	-	TGTGCCAGTACGGGCCTTCCCTCTGGAAACACCATATATTTT	CASTGLPSGNTIYF
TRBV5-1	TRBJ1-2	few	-	TGCGCCAGCAGCTCGGGTGTTAGCTATGGCTACACCTTC	CASSSGVSYGYTF
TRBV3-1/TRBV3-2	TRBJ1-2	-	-	TGTGCCAGCAGCTCTGGGGTGTATGGCTACACCTTC	CASSSGVYGYTF
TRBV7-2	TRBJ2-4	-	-	TGTGCCAGCAGCCTAGATGGGGGCACAAACATTCAGTACTTC	CASSLDGGTNIQYF
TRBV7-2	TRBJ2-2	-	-	TGTGCCAGCAGCTTAACCGGGACGGTCAACACCGGGGAGCTGTTTTTT	CASSLTGTVNTGELFF
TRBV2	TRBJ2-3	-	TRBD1	TGTGCCAGCAGTTCGGGACAGGGGTACACAGATACGCAGTATTTT	CASSSGQGYTDTQYF
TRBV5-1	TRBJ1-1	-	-	TGCGCCAGCAGCTTGTGGGGGACGAACACTGAAGCTTTCTTT	CASSLWGTNTEAFF
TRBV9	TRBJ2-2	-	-	TGTGCCAGCAGCGTAGTTTCCGGACCCTTTGGGGAGCTGTTTTTT	CASSVVSGPFGELFF
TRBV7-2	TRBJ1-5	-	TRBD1	TGTGCCAGCAGCTTTTACGCGACAGGGAGCAATCAGCCCCAGCATTTT	CASSFYATGSNQPQHF
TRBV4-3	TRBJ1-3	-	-	TGCGCCAGCAGCCTTGAGGACCTTTCTGGAAACACCATATATTTT	CASSLEDLSGNTIYF
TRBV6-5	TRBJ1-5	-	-	TGTGCCAGCAGTTACGGCCGTAGCGGTAATCAGCCCCAGCATTTT	CASSYGRSGNQPQHF
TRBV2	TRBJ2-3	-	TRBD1	TGTGCCAGCAGAGACGGGACAGGCACAGATACGCAGTATTTT	CASRDGTGTDTQYF
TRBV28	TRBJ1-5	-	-	TGTGCCAGCAGGTCACTCCTGAATCAGCCCCAGCATTTT	CASRSLLNQPQHF
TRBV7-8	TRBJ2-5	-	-	TGTGCCAGCAGCTTTACAGAGAGCCAAGAGACCCAGTACTTC	CASSFTESQETQYF
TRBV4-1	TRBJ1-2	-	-	TGCGCCAGCAGCCAGGGAGTTTATGGCTACACCTTC	CASSQGVYGYTF
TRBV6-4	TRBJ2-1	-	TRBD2	TGTGCCAGCAGTGACCTTAGCGGGGGGAAGGATGAGCAGTTCTTC	CASSDLSGGKDEQFF
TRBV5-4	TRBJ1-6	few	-	TGTGCCAGCAGCTTTCAACAAACTAATTCACCCCTCCACTTT	CASSFQQTNSPLHF
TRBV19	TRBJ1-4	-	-	TGTGCCAGTAGTATGTTGGAAAAACTGTTTTTT	CASSMLEKLFF
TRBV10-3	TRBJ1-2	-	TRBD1	TGTGCCATCAGGCCGGACAGGGGGGACTATGGCTACACCTTC	CAIRPDRGDYGYTF
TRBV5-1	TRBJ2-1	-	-	TGCGCCAGCAGCCACTTAGCGGTGGGGCCCGACAATGAGCAGTTCTTC	CASSHLAVGPDNEQFF
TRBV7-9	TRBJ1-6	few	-	TGTGCCAGCAGCTACCAGGATTCACCCCTCCACTTT	CASSYQDSPLHF
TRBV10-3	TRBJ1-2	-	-	TGTGCCATCACTGGCTACACCTTC	CAITGYTF
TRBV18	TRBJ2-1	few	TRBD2	TGTGCCAGCTCACCGACTAGCGGGGGATTCAATGAGCAGTTCTTC	CASSPTSGGFNEQFF
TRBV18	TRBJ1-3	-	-	TGTGCCAGCTCTACCAGAGGTAACAGTCCAAGTGGAAACACCATATATTTT	CASSTRGNSPSGNTIYF
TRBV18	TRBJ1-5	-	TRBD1	TGTGCCAGCTCAATTCGCGGGACAGGGGACAATCAGCCCCAGCATTTT	CASSIRGTGDNQPQHF
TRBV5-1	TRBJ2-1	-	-	TGCGCCAGCAGCTTGAACCCCGGGGGCAGCTACAATGAGCAGTTCTTC	CASSLNPGGSYNEQFF
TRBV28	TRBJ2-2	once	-	TGTGCCAGCCACGCCTCGGACAGAAGAGACACCGGGGAGCTGTTTTTT	CASHASDRRDTGELFF